These 32 T cell receptor beta chains came from one sample sequenced in a study of blood T cells in healthy people across ages. A sample-barcoded 5' primer and a J-beta primer mix were used in a second PCR of roughly 6 to 11 cycles. TCRdb redid the calling of the 5' RACE reads with MiXCR, one entry per CDR3 protein. The table shows about 800,000 distinct CDR3 sequences, with just under 25% occurring only once. These data were also reused for a study on T cells of mothers and their children.

Sequenced sample: blood. The receptors originated from a boy younger than 18 in good health.

This rearrangement joins TRBV11-2 to TRBJ2-7, with a weak D call TRBD1 (5 bases). With 5 bases removed from V and 8 bases from J, the gap between germline ends came to 22 bases. Germline V CDR1 and CDR2: SGHAT, FQNNGV. The CDR3 has 15 amino acids. The CDR3 reads CASSLSGSLSAQQYF. The CDR3 bases are TGTGCCAGCAGCCTTTCAGGGTCCCTCAGTGCCCAGCAGTACTTC.

This clonotype was detected only a few times. The rearrangement uses TRBV11-3 and TRBJ2-1; possible D gene TRBD2, 5 bases. The CDR3 consists of 14 residues. The V gene's germline CDR1 is SGHNT and CDR2 YENEEA. The ends were cut back, 1 base at V and 2 bases at J, with 6 bases in the middle. CDR3 protein: CASSLGTPYNEQFF. The DNA for the CDR3 is TGTGCCAGCAGCTTAGGGACTCCCTACAATGAGCAGTTCTTC.

This clonotype appeared a few times. The chain recombines TRBV24-1 with TRBJ2-1; no reliable D call. V lost 4 bases to trimming and J lost 0 bases, with 9 bases between them. Germline V lookup: CDR1 KGHDR, CDR2 SFDVKD. This CDR3 contains 15 residues. This CDR3 is CATSEAAASYNEQFF. DNA of the CDR3: TGTGCCACCAGTGAGGCGGCAGCCTCCTACAATGAGCAGTTCTTC.

The rearrangement joins TRBV6-1 to TRBJ2-5; D call uncertain. The CDR3 is made up of 16 amino acids. The germline gives CDR1 MNHNS, CDR2 SASEGT. Trimming cost V 6 bases and J 7 bases, with 24 bases left between them. Written as DNA, the CDR3 is TGTGCCAGCAGCCGCTCCGTCGAGCGCTGGGGATCGACCCAGTACTTC. This sequence encodes CASSRSVERWGSTQYF.

This clonotype was seen only a few times. The CDR3 is CASSLWGRHEQYF. For the CDR3, the DNA is TGTGCCAGCAGCTTGTGGGGAAGACACGAGCAGTACTTC. The genes are TRBV5-6 and TRBJ2-7, with D uncertain. This CDR3 is built from 13 residues. Germline V gene sequence: CDR1 SGHDT, CDR2 YYEEEE. V lost 1 base and J lost 5, with 10 bases in between.

V gene TRBV7-3 combines with J gene TRBJ2-7; D is perhaps TRBD1 or TRBD2 (5 bases each). V lost 0 bases and J 3 bases, leaving 12 bases between the germline ends. The CDR3 runs to 15 residues. In germline, CDR1 is SGHTA, CDR2 FQGTGA. The CDR3 sequence is CASSLTWDGHYEQYF. The CDR3 DNA sequence: TGTGCCAGCAGCTTAACGTGGGACGGACACTACGAGCAGTACTTC.

This sequence joins TRBV10-3 and TRBJ2-1; TRBD1 might be the D (5 bases). CDR3 size: 17 residues. CDR1 and CDR2 from the germline V gene are ENHRY and SYGVKD. Trimming removed 8 bases at V and 0 bases at J, with 20 bases between. CDR3 nucleotide sequence: TGTGCCATCGGGGCTATTCGTGGCGACAGCTCCTACAATGAGCAGTTCTTC. Its protein is CAIGAIRGDSSYNEQFF.

On this clonotype: The limits of the CDR3 on the DNA are not certain, so only TCRdb's listed CDR3 is given. This sequence joins TRBV28 and TRBJ2-5; the table's D call, TRBD1, was not checked against the DNA. Germline CDR1 is MDHEN and CDR2 is SYDVKM. The CDR3 spans 14 amino acids, including both terminal residues. The chain's CDR3 is CASSSSWGPETQYF.

The chain uses TRBV4-3 and TRBJ2-7; 12 bases match TRBD2. This CDR3 has 17 amino acids. V trimming: 1 base; J trimming: 2 bases; junction bases outside the gene matches: 6. The germline CDR1 and CDR2 sequences are LGHNA and YSLEER. The CDR3, as DNA: TGCGCCAGCAGCCAAGGGACTAGCGGGGATCCAACCTACGAGCAGTACTTC. Its translation is CASSQGTSGDPTYEQYF.

The chain uses TRBV6-1 and TRBJ2-7; D not certain. The ends were cut back, 5 bases at V and 4 bases at J, with 12 bases in the middle. Germline V gives CDR1 MNHNS, CDR2 SASEGT. This CDR3 comprises 13 residues. The CDR3 sequence is CASSTGPYYEQYF. In DNA, the CDR3 is TGTGCCAGCAGTACCGGGCCTTATTACGAGCAGTACTTC.

The DNA of the CDR3 is TGTGCCAGCAGCCCCCCGAAGCCCCTCAATGAGCAGTTCTTC. This sequence encodes CASSPPKPLNEQFF. The V gene is TRBV7-2, the J gene TRBJ2-1; D gene unclear. CDR1 SGHTA and CDR2 FQGNSA come from the germline V gene. Trimming took off 5 bases at V and 6 bases at J, with 14 bases between the two ends. CDR3 length: 14 residues. Complete variable domain (other parts from reference TRBV7-2 and TRBJ2-1): GAGVSQSPSNKVTEKGKDVELRCDPISGHTALYWYRQSLGQGLEFLIYFQGNSAPDKSGLPSDRFSAERTGGSVSTLTIQRTQQEDSAVYLCASSPPKPLNEQFFGPGTRLTVL.

The CDR3 is CSVGGTGGGETQYF. The CDR3 DNA is TGCAGCGTTGGAGGGACAGGGGGCGGAGAGACCCAGTACTTC. This sequence joins TRBV29-1 and TRBJ2-5; TRBD1 matches 12 bases. The CDR3 consists of 14 residues. The germline CDR1 and CDR2 sequences are SQVTM and ANQGSEA. The trim removed 4 bases at V and 4 bases at J, leaving 4 bases unmatched.

Only a few counts were recorded for this clonotype. The chain employs TRBV29-1 and TRBJ2-1; 9 positions match TRBD1. This CDR3 spans 14 amino acids. Germline assignment: CDR1 SQVTM and CDR2 ANQGSEA. V lost 6 bases and J lost 3; bases outside the gene matches: 6. The CDR3 loop reads CSVETGGLYNEQFF. Written as DNA, the CDR3 is TGCAGCGTGGAGACAGGGGGTCTCTACAATGAGCAGTTCTTC.

The CDR3 region has the DNA TGTGCCAGCAGCTTAGGGGCACCCCACAATGAGCAGTTCTTC. This sequence encodes CASSLGAPHNEQFF. The rearrangement links TRBV7-6 to TRBJ2-1, with no clear D. Germline-derived CDR1 and CDR2 are SGHVS and FNYEAQ. The CDR3 runs 14 residues. V was trimmed by 1 base and J by 5 bases, leaving 9 bases between them.

This clonotype has more than one count but fewer than ten. J is TRBJ2-1 and V is TRBV4-3, with 9 bases that match TRBD1. V trimming: 0 bases; J trimming: 3 bases; junction bases outside the gene matches: 3. CDR3 length: 16 residues. CDR1 is LGHNA, CDR2 YSLEER, per germline. This CDR3 is CASSQDSDRGYNEQFF. The CDR3 DNA reads TGCGCCAGCAGCCAAGATTCGGACAGGGGCTACAATGAGCAGTTCTTC.

This clonotype occurred a few times. The V gene is TRBV28, the J gene TRBJ1-4; a weak D match, TRBD1 (5 bases). The germline CDR1 and CDR2 sequences are MDHEN and SYDVKM. With 4 bases removed from V and 5 bases from J, the gap between germline ends came to 14 bases. The CDR3 extends over 15 amino acids. In DNA, the CDR3 is TGTGCCAGCAGTTCTGCGAGGGAGGGGAATGAAAAACTGTTTTTT. It specifies CASSSAREGNEKLFF.

The CDR3 is CASSPNFHGYTF. The CDR3 DNA reads as TGTGCCAGCAGCCCGAACTTTCATGGCTACACCTTC. The chain employs TRBV9 and TRBJ1-2; no clear D gene. V dropped 4 bases and J dropped 6 bases, with 10 bases sitting between them. The CDR3 has 12 amino acids. CDR1 and CDR2 (germline): SGDLS, YYNGEE.

The gene calls are TRBV7-9 and TRBJ1-2, with 7 nucleotides matching TRBD1. Germline CDR1 reads SEHNR; CDR2 reads FQNEAQ (reference sequence). The CDR3 length is 15 residues. V shed 3 bases and J 4 bases; nucleotides not matched to a gene: 8. The CDR3: CASSLESGQFYGYTF. The CDR3 DNA sequence: TGTGCCAGCAGCTTGGAATCGGGACAGTTCTATGGCTACACCTTC.

This sequence joins TRBV6-1 and TRBJ2-5, with D hard to call. With the DNA end fitting TRBJ2-7 better, the J assignment may be wrong. The V gene's germline CDR1 is MNHNS and CDR2 SASEGT. CDR3 length equals 14 residues. The CDR3 DNA reads as TGTGCCAGCAGTGTCTTAGAAGTAATCTACGAGCAGTACTTC. Amino acids: CASSVLEVIYEQYF.

The chain is built from TRBV5-1 and TRBJ1-5; D is unclear. V lost 0 bases and J 7 bases, leaving 11 bases between the germline ends. Germline assignment: CDR1 SGHRS and CDR2 YFSETQ. The CDR3 contains 14 residues. The CDR3 loop is CASSLEGKGQPQHF. The CDR3, as DNA: TGCGCCAGCAGCTTGGAAGGGAAGGGCCAGCCCCAGCATTTT.

V and J are TRBV7-9 and TRBJ2-5, with TRBD2 matching over 8 bases. The tail of the sequence fits TRBJ2-1 better, so the J call may be wrong. The CDR3 consists of 13 residues. The V gene's germline CDR1 is SEHNR and CDR2 FQNEAQ (reference sequence). The CDR3 region is CASSFRTSPQQFF. Written as DNA, the CDR3 is TGTGCCAGCAGCTTCCGGACTAGCCCTCAGCAGTTCTTC.

The gene calls are TRBV10-3 and TRBJ2-5; D unclear. The J call may be faulty, since TRBJ2-1 better matches the DNA end. Germline V gene data show CDR1 as ENHRY and CDR2 as SYGVKD. This CDR3 region has 12 residues. The CDR3: CAISDRNNEQFF. CDR3 sequence (DNA): TGTGCCATCAGTGACAGGAACAATGAGCAGTTCTTC.

This clonotype was seen at least ten times. This chain connects TRBV24-1 to TRBJ2-3, with D perhaps TRBD1 (6 bases). The ends were cut back, 2 bases at V and 1 base at J, with 9 bases in the middle. This CDR3 has 15 amino acids. Germline values: CDR1 KGHDR, CDR2 SFDVKD. The CDR3 reads CATSDSRTGTDTQYF. Here the CDR3 DNA reads TGTGCCACCAGTGATTCACGGACAGGCACAGATACGCAGTATTTT.

V and J are TRBV7-2 and TRBJ2-7; D is perhaps TRBD2 (6 bases). The germline V gene encodes CDR1 SGHTA and CDR2 FQGNSA. Trimming removed 5 bases from V and 12 bases from J, with 23 bases in between. This CDR3 is built from 14 residues. The CDR3 reads CASSLARGGTPGYF. CDR3 nucleotides: TGTGCCAGCAGCCTCGCGAGGGGCGGGACCCCGGGGTACTTC.

This chain joins TRBV29-1 and TRBJ2-5; D not certain. The DNA end lines up better with TRBJ2-1; the J call may be wrong. Germline V gene sequence: CDR1 SQVTM, CDR2 ANQGSEA. This CDR3 spans 11 amino acids. The CDR3 DNA sequence: TGCAGCGTCCCCTCAAGTAATGAGCAGTTCTTC. It specifies CSVPSSNEQFF.

Only a few counts were recorded for this clonotype. The chain employs TRBV11-2 and TRBJ2-5; D is ambiguous. Looked up from germline, CDR1 is SGHAT and CDR2 is FQNNGV. There are 16 residues in the CDR3. Trimming pared 1 base from V and 1 base from J, leaving 13 bases between. CDR3: CASSLAPFELQETQYF. In DNA form, the CDR3 reads TGTGCCAGCAGCTTAGCTCCGTTTGAGCTCCAAGAGACCCAGTACTTC. The variable domain in full, completed from reference TRBV11-2 and TRBJ2-5, reads EAGVAQSPRYKIIEKRQSVAFWCNPISGHATLYWYQQILGQGPKLLIQFQNNGVVDDSQLPKDRFSAERLKGVDSTLKIQPAKLEDSAVYLCASSLAPFELQETQYFGPGTRLLVL.

The J gene is TRBJ2-7, the V gene TRBV7-9; 8 nucleotides match TRBD2. The ends lost 5 bases at V and 2 bases at J; junction bases unmatched: 11. The germline gives CDR1 SEHNR, CDR2 FQNEAQ (reference sequence). CDR3 size: 16 residues. CDR3 protein: CASSTPGLVGTYEQYF. CDR3 DNA sequence: TGTGCCAGCAGCACCCCGGGACTAGTCGGCACCTACGAGCAGTACTTC.

The chain combines TRBV29-1 with TRBJ1-2; D may be TRBD1 (5 bases). The CDR3 sequence is 13 residues long. Trimming took off 6 bases at V and 3 bases at J, with 14 bases between the two ends. CDR1 and CDR2 from the germline V gene are SQVTM and ANQGSEA. The CDR3 spells CSVLGGADYGYTF. In nucleotides, the CDR3 is TGCAGCGTCTTGGGAGGGGCGGACTATGGCTACACCTTC.

This clonotype turned up a few times. The chain uses TRBV7-2 and TRBJ1-1, with a weak D call TRBD1 (5 bases). V lost 5 bases and J 5 bases, leaving 15 bases between the germline ends. The CDR3 extends over 14 amino acids. Germline CDR1 is SGHTA and CDR2 is FQGNSA. The CDR3 spells CASSIKAGRTEAFF. The CDR3 region has the DNA TGTGCCAGCAGCATAAAGGCAGGGAGAACTGAAGCTTTCTTT.

The chain combines TRBV20-1 with TRBJ2-1; D is perhaps TRBD2 (5 bases). CDR3 length: 16 amino acids. V lost 0 bases, J lost 0 bases, and 12 bases lay in between. Germline V lookup: CDR1 DFQATT, CDR2 SNEGSKA (reference sequence). CDR3 in amino acids: CSARDYLGSSYNEQFF. CDR3 nucleotides: TGCAGTGCTAGAGATTATTTAGGGAGCTCCTACAATGAGCAGTTCTTC.

The V gene is TRBV7-2, the J gene TRBJ2-5; unclear D gene. Germline assignment: CDR1 SGHTA and CDR2 FQGNSA. With 2 bases removed from V and 2 bases from J, the gap between germline ends came to 15 bases. This CDR3 comprises 16 residues. The CDR3 nucleotides read TGTGCCAGCAGCTTATGGGTTAGGCAGGATCAAGAGACCCAGTACTTC. Residues: CASSLWVRQDQETQYF.

This clonotype was observed a few times. The junction and the germline gene differ at one end; a read error may be behind it. The V and J genes are TRBV3-1 and TRBJ2-5, with TRBD1 matching over 7 bases. The tail of the sequence fits TRBJ2-7 better, so the J call may be wrong. Per the germline V gene, CDR1 is LGHDT and CDR2 is YNNKEL (reference sequence). The CDR3 is 15 residues long. The CDR3 protein is CASSKEGQTYYEQYF. CDR3 in DNA: TGTGCCAGCAGCAAAGAGGGACAGACTTACTACGAGCAGTACTTC.